The T cell receptor (beta chain) under discussion was sequenced for a study of T cell responses to AZD1222 COVID-19 vaccine. The V segment lost 7 bases and the J segment 2 bases; nucleotides outside the gene matches: 10. CDR1 SGHKS and CDR2 YYEKEE come from the germline V gene (reference sequence). This CDR3 has 15 amino acids. Generated by immunoSEQ multiplex PCR, the TCRdb table keeps only in-frame clones and is missing some. Among over 100,000 clones, roughly 90% were seen once, and the ten largest hold over 3%. A single count supports this clone. The TCR was taken from an adult in good health. This specimen was peripheral blood, taken on day 0 of AZD1222 vaccination. V is TRBV5-5 and J is TRBJ1-2, with TRBD1 matching over 8 bases. The CDR3 DNA reads as TGTGCCAGCTCGAGTACGACAGGGGCAAACTATGGCTACACCTTC. Protein sequence: CASSSTTGANYGYTF.